This T cell receptor (beta chain) was obtained from a study of T cell responses to AZD1222 COVID-19 vaccine. Worth noting for this clone: Its antigen is not identified.

TCRdb's table, derived via immunoSEQ multiplex PCR, lists solely in-frame clones and lacks some. The repertoire has 170,000 or so clones, just over 90% of them found once; the top ten carry approximately 1.5%. Findings of the study overall: Clonal diversity may have been underestimated, and the donors were mostly white British, with more females than males.

The source is an adult in good health. The specimen was peripheral blood, collected on day 0 of AZD1222 vaccination.

In DNA, the CDR3 is TGTGCCAGCAGCTTTGGGGAGGGGGCTTTCTTT. It is translated as CASSFGEGAFF. The chain links TRBV5-6 to TRBJ1-1; D is possibly TRBD1 (5 bases). The length of the CDR3 is 11 residues. V was shortened by 2 bases and J by 11 bases, with 10 bases between the two germline ends. CDR1 is SGHDT and CDR2 is YYEEEE in the germline V gene. The full variable domain, its missing parts supplied by reference TRBV5-6 and TRBJ1-1, is DAGVTQSPTHLIKTRGQQVTLRCSPKSGHDTVSWYQQALGQGPQFIFQYYEEEERQRGNFPDRFSGHQFPNYSSELNVNALLLGDSALYLCASSFGEGAFFGQGTRLTVV.